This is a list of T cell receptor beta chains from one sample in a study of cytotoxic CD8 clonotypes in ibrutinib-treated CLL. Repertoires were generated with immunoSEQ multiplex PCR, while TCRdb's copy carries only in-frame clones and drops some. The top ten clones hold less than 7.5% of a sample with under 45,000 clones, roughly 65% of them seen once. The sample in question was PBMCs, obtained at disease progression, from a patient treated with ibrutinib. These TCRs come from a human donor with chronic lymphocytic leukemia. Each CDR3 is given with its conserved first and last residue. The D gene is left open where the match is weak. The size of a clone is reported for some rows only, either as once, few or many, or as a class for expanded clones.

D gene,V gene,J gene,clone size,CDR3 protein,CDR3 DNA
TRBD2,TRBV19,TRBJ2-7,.,CASSTTNSGSWRREQYF,TGTGCCAGTAGTACAACCAATAGCGGGAGCTGGAGACGAGAGCAGTACTTC
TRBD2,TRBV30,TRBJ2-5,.,CAWSRGLAGNQETQYF,TGTGCCTGGAGTCGGGGACTAGCGGGAAATCAAGAGACCCAGTACTTC
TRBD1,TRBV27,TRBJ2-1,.,CASSISGGAYNEQFF,TGTGCCAGCAGTATCTCAGGGGGCGCTTACAATGAGCAGTTCTTC
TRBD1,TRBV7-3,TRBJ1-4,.,CASSLTRGNEKLFF,TGTGCCAGCAGCTTAACCAGGGGGAATGAAAAACTGTTTTTT
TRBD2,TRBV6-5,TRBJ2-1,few,CASSYRSSGFPNEQFF,TGTGCCAGCAGTTACAGGTCTAGCGGGTTCCCCAATGAGCAGTTCTTC
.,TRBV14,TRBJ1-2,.,CASSQVNSGGYTF,TGTGCCAGCAGCCAAGTTAATTCCGGTGGCTACACCTTC
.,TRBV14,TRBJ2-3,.,CASSQTTAYSTDTQYF,TGTGCCAGCAGCCAGACAACAGCGTATAGCACAGATACGCAGTATTTT
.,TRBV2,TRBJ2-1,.,CASSGAVSYNEQFF,TGTGCCAGCAGTGGGGCCGTCTCCTACAATGAGCAGTTCTTC
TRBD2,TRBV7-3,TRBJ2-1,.,CASSLGRGLAGAPEQFF,TGTGCCAGCAGCTTAGGGCGGGGACTAGCGGGAGCCCCCGAGCAGTTCTTC
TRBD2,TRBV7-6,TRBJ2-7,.,CASSLVLAGAVQYF,TGTGCCAGCAGCTTAGTACTAGCGGGAGCTGTGCAGTACTTC
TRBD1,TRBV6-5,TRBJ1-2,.,CASSSTGTGDYGYTF,TGTGCCAGCAGTTCCACCGGGACAGGGGACTATGGCTACACCTTC
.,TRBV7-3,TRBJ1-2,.,CASSLEGFGGYTF,TGTGCCAGCAGCTTGGAAGGGTTTGGTGGCTACACCTTC
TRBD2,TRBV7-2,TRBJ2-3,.,CASRLGTSGGLKQYF,TGTGCCAGCAGACTCGGGACTAGCGGGGGCTTGAAGCAGTATTTT
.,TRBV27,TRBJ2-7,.,CASSARLVIAYEQYF,TGTGCCAGCAGTGCCCGACTAGTTATTGCCTACGAGCAGTACTTC